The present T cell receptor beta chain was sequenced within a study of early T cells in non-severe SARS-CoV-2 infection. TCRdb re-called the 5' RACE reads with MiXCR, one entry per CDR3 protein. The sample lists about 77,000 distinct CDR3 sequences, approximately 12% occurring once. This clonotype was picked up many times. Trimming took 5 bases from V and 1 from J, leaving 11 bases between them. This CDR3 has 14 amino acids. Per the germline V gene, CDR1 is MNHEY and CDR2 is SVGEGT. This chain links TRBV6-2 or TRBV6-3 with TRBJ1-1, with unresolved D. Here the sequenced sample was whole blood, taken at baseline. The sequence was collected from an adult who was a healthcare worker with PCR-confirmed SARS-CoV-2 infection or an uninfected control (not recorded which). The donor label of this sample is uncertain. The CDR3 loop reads CASSARTANTEAFF. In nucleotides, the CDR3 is TGTGCCAGCAGTGCTCGGACTGCGAACACTGAAGCTTTCTTT.